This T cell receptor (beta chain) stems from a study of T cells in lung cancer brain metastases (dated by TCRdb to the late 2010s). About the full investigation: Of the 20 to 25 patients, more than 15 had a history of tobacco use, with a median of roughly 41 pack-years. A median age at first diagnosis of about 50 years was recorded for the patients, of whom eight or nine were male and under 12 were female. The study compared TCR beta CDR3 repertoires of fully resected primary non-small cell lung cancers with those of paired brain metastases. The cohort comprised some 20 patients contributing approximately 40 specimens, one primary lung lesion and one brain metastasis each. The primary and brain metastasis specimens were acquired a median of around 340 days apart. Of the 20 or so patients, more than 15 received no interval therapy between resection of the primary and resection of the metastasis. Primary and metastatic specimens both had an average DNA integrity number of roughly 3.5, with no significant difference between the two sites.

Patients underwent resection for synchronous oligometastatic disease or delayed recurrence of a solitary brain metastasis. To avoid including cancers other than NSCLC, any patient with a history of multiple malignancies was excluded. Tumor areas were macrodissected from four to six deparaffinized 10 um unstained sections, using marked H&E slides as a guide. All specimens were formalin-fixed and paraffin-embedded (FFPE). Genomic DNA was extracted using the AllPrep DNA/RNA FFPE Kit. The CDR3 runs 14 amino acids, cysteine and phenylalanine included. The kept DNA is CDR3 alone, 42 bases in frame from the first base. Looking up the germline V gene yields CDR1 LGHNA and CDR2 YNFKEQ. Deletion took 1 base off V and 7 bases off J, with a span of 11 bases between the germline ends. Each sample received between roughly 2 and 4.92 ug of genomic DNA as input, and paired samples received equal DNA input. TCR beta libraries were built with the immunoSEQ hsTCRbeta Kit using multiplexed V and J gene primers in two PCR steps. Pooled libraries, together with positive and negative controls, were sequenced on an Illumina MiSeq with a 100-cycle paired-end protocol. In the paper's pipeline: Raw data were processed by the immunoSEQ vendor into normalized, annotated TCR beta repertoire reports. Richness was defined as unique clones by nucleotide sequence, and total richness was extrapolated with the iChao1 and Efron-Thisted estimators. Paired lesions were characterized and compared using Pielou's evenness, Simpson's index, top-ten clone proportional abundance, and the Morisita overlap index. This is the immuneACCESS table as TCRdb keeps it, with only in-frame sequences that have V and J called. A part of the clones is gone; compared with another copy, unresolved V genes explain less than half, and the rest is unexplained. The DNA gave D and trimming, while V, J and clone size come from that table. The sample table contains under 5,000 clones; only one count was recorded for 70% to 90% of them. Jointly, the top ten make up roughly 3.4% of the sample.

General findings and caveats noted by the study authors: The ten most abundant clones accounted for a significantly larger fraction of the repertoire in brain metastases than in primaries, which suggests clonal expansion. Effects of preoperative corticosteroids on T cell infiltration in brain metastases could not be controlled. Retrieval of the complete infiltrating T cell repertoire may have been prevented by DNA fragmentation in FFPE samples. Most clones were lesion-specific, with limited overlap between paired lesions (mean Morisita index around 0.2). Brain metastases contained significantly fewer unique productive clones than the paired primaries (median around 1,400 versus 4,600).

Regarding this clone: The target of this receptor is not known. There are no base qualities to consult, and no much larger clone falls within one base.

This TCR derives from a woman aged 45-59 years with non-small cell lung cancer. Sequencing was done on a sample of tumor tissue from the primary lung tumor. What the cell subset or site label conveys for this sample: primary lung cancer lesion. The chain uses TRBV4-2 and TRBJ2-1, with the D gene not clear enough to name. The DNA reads TGTGCCAGCAGCCAAGTGTTTGGTCAAAATGAGCAGTTCTTC. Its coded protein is CASSQVFGQNEQFF.